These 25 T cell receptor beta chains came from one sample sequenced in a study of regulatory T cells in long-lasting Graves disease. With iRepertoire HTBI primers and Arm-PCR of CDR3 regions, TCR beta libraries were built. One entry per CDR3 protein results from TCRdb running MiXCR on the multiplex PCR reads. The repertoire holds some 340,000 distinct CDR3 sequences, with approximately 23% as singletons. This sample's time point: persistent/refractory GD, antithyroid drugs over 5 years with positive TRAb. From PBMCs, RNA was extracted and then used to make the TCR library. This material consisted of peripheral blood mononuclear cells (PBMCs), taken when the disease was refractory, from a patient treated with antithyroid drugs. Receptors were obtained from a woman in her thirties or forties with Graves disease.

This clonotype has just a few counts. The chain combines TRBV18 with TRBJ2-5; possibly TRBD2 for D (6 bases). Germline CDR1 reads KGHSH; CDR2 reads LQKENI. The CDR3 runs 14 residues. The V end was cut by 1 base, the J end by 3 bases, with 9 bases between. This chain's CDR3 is CASSPRGGEETQYF. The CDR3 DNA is TGTGCCAGCTCACCACGCGGAGGGGAAGAGACCCAGTACTTC.

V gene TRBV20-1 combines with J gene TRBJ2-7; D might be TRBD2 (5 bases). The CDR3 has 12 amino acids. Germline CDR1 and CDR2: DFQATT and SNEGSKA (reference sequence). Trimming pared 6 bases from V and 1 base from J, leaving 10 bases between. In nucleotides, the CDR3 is TGCAGTGCCCCTCGGACTTCCTACGAGCAGTACTTC. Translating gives CSAPRTSYEQYF.

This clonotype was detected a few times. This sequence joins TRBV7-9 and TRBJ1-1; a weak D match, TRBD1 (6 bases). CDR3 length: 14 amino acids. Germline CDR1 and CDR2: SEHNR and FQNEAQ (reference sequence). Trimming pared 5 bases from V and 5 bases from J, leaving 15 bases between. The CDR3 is CASSRPTGFTEAFF. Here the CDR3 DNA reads TGTGCCAGCAGCCGACCAACAGGGTTTACTGAAGCTTTCTTT.

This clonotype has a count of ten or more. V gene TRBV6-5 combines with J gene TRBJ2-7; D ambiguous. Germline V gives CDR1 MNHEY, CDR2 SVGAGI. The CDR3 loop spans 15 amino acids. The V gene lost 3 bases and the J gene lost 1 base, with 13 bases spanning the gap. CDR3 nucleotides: TGTGCCAGCAGTTATAATTTGGGCTCATCCTACGAGCAGTACTTC. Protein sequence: CASSYNLGSSYEQYF.

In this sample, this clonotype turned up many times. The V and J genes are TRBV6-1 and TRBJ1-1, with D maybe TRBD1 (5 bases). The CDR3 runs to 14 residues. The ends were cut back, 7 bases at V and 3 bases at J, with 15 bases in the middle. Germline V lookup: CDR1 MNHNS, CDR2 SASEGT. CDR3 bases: TGTGCCAGCACCCACGAAGGGGCGGACACTGAAGCTTTCTTT. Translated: CASTHEGADTEAFF.

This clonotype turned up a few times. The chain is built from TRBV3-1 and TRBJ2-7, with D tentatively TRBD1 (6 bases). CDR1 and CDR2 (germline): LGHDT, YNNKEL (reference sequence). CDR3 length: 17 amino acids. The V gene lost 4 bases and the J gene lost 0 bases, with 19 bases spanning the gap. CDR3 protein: CASSRSGVKDSSYEQYF. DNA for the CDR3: TGTGCCAGCAGCCGGTCAGGGGTTAAGGACTCCTCCTACGAGCAGTACTTC.

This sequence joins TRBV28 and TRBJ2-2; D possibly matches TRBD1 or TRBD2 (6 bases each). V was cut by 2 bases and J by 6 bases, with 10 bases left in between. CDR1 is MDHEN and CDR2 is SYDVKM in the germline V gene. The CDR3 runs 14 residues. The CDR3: CASSLRGAAGELFF. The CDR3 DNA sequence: TGTGCCAGCAGTTTAAGGGGGGCTGCCGGGGAGCTGTTTTTT.

For the CDR3, the DNA is TGTGCCAGCAAACAGGGCCCCTACGAGCAGTACTTC. It is translated as CASKQGPYEQYF. V is TRBV6-2 or TRBV6-3 and J is TRBJ2-7; D perhaps matches TRBD1 (6 bases). This CDR3 spans 12 amino acids. Per the germline V gene, CDR1 is MNHEY and CDR2 is SVGEGT. V was cut by 7 bases and J by 2 bases, with 9 bases left in between.

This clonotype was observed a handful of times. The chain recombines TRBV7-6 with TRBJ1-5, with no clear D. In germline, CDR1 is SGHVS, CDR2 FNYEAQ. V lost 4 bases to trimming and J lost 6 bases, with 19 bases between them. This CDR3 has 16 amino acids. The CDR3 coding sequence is TGTGCCAGCAGCTCAATTTGTTTCACGGGAGGTCAGCCCCAGCATTTT. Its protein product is CASSSICFTGGQPQHF.

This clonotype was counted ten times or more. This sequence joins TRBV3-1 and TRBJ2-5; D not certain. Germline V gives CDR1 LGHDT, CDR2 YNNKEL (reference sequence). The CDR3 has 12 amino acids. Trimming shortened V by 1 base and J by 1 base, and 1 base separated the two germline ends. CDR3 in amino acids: CASSQVQETQYF. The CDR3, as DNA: TGTGCCAGCAGCCAAGTCCAAGAGACCCAGTACTTC.

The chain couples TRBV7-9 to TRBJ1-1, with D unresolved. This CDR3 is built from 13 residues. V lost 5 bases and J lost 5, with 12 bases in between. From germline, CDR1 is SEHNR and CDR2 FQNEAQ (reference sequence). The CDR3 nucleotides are TGTGCCAGCAGCCCCCTAGCACAGACTGAAGCTTTCTTT. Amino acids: CASSPLAQTEAFF.

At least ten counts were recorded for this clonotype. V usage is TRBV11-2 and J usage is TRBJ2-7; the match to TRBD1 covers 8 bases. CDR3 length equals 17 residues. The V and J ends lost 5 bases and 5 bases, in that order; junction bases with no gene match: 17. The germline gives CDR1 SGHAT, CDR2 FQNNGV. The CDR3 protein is CASSPLGWQGALNEQYF. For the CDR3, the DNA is TGTGCCAGCAGCCCGCTGGGGTGGCAGGGGGCGCTGAACGAGCAGTACTTC.

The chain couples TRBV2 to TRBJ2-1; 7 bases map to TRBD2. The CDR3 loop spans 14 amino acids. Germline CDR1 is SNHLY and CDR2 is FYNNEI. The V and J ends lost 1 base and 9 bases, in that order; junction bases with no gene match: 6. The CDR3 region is CASSEDGRDAEQFF. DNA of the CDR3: TGTGCCAGCAGTGAAGATGGGAGGGACGCTGAGCAGTTCTTC.

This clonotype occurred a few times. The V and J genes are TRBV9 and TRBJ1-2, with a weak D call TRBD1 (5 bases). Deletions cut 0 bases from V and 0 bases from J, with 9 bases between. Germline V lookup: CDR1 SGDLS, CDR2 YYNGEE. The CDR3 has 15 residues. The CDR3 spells CASSVGGDANYGYTF. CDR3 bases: TGTGCCAGCAGCGTAGGAGGGGATGCTAACTATGGCTACACCTTC. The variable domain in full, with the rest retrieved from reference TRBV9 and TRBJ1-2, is DSGVTQTPKHLITATGQRVTLRCSPRSGDLSVYWYQQSLDQGLQFLIQYYNGEERAKGNILERFSAQQFPDLHSELNLSSLELGDSALYFCASSVGGDANYGYTFGSGTRLTVV.

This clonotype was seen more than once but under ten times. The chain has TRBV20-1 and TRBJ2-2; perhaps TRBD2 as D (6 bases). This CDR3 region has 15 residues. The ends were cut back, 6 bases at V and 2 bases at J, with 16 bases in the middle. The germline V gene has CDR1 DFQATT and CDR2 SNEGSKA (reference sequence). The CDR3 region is CSALAGLHNTGELFF. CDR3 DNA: TGCAGTGCCCTCGCGGGACTCCATAACACCGGGGAGCTGTTTTTT.

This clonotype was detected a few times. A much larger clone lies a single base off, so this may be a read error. Here the CDR3 DNA reads TGTGCCAGCAGTTTCTGGAGACTAGTCGTGGAGGCCCAGTACTTC. Encoded protein: CASSFWRLVVEAQYF. V gene TRBV28 combines with J gene TRBJ2-5; the D gene is possibly TRBD2 (6 bases). The germline CDR1 and CDR2 sequences are MDHEN and SYDVKM. The CDR3 totals 15 residues. V was cut by 3 bases and J by 9 bases, with 20 bases left in between.

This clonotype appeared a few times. As DNA, the CDR3 is TGTGCCATCAGTGAGTCGACTCCTGGACAGGGGAGGGGAGAGACCCAGTACTTC. It is translated as CAISESTPGQGRGETQYF. The V gene is TRBV10-3, the J gene TRBJ2-5; 9 bases align to TRBD1. The CDR3 has 18 residues. V was pared by 0 bases and J by 4 bases, with 12 bases of the junction left unmatched. Germline V gene sequence: CDR1 ENHRY, CDR2 SYGVKD.

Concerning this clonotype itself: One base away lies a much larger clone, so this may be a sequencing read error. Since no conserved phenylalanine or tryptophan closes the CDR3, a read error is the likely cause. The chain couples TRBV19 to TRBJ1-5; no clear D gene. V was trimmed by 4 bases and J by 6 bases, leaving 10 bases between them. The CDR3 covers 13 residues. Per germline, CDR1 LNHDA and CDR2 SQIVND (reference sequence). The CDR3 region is CASSRGGLQPQHL. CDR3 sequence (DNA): TGTGCCAGTAGTAGGGGAGGGCTTCAGCCCCAGCATCTT.

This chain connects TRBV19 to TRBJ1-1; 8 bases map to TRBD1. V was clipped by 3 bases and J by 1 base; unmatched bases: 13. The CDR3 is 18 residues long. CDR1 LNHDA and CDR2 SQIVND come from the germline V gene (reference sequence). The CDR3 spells CASSMHPRGLFGNTEAFF. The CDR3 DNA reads TGTGCCAGTAGTATGCATCCCAGGGGGCTATTTGGGAACACTGAAGCTTTCTTT.

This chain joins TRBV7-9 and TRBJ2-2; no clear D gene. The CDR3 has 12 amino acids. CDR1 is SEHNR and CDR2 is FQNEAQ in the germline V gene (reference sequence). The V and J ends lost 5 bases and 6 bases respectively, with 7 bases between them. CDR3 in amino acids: CASSNRPGELFF. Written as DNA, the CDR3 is TGTGCCAGCAGCAATCGCCCCGGGGAGCTGTTTTTT.

This CDR3 reads CASSQTGQGTDTQYF. The CDR3 DNA sequence: TGTGCCAGCAGCCAGACGGGACAGGGAACAGATACGCAGTATTTT. The J gene is TRBJ2-3, the V gene TRBV3-1; 9 positions match TRBD1. Germline CDR1 is LGHDT and CDR2 is YNNKEL (reference sequence). V shed 3 bases, J shed 3 bases, and the junction held 4 bases outside the gene matches. The CDR3 spans 15 residues.

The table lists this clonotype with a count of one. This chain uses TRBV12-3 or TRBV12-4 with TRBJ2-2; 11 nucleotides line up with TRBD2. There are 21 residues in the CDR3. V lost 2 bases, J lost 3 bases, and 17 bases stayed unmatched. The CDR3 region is CASSLSFYLSGRAGHTGELFF. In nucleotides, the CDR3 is TGTGCCAGCAGTTTAAGCTTTTACCTTAGCGGGAGGGCCGGCCACACCGGGGAGCTGTTTTTT.

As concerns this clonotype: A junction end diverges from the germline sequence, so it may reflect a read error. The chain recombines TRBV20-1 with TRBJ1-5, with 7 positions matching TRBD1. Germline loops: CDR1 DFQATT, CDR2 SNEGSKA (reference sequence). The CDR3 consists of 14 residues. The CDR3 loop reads CSARDLGGVQPQHF. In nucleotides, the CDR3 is TGCAGTGCCAGAGATTTAGGGGGCGTACAGCCCCAGCATTTT.

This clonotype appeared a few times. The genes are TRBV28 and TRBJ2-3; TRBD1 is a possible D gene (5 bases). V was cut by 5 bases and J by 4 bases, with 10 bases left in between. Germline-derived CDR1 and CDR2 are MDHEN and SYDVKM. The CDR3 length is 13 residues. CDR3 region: CASSPGHADTQYF. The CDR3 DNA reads TGTGCCAGCAGTCCCGGACACGCAGATACGCAGTATTTT.

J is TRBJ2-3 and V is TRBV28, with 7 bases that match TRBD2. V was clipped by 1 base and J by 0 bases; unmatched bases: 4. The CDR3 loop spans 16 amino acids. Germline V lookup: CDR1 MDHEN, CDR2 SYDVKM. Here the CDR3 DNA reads TGTGCCAGCAGTTTATTGGCGGGAGCTAGCACAGATACGCAGTATTTT. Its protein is CASSLLAGASTDTQYF.